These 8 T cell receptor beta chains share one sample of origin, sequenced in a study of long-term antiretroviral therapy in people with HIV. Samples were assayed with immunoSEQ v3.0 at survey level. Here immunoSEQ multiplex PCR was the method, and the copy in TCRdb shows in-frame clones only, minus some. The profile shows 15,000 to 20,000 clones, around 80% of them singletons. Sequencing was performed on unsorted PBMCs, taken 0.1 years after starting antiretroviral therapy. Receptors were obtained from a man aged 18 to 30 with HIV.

CDR3 loop: CASSPGQGNRMREKLFF. The CDR3 bases are TGTGCCAGCAGCCCGGGACAGGGAAATAGGATGAGGGAAAAACTGTTTTTT. The rearrangement joins TRBV5-6 to TRBJ1-4, with 9 bases identical to TRBD1. Trimming cost V 4 bases and J 8 bases; bases outside gene matches: 15. The CDR3 consists of 17 residues. CDR1 and CDR2 from the germline V gene are SGHDT and YYEEEE. Variable domain in full (rest from reference TRBV5-6 and TRBJ1-4): DAGVTQSPTHLIKTRGQQVTLRCSPKSGHDTVSWYQQALGQGPQFIFQYYEEEERQRGNFPDRFSGHQFPNYSSELNVNALLLGDSALYLCASSPGQGNRMREKLFFGSGTQLSVL.

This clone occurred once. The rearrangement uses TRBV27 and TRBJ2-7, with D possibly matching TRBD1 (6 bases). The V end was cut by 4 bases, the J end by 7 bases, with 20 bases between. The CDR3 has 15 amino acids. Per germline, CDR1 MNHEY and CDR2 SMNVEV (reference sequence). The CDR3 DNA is TGTGCCAGCAGTTCAGACTCCGGGACAAGCTTGGAGCAGTACTTC. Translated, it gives CASSSDSGTSLEQYF.

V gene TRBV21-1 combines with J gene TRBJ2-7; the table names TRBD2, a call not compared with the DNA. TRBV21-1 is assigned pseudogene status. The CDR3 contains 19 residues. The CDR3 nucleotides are TGTGCCAGCAGCAACGGGGTCTTCACCATGCGCGGCTGGACCTACGAGCAGTACTTC. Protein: CASSNGVFTMRGWTYEQYF.

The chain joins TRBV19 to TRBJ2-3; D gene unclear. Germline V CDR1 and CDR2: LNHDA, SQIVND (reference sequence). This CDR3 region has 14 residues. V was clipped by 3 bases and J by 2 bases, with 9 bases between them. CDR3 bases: TGTGCCAGTAGTATGGGCGGATACACAGATACGCAGTATTTT. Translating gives CASSMGGYTDTQYF.

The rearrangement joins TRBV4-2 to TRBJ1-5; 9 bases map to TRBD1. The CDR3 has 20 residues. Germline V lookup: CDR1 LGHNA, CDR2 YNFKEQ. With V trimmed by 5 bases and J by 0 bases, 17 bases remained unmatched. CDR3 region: CASSYGGTGRGYYSNQPQHF. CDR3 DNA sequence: TGTGCCAGCAGCTATGGGGGGACAGGGAGGGGGTACTATAGCAATCAGCCCCAGCATTTT.

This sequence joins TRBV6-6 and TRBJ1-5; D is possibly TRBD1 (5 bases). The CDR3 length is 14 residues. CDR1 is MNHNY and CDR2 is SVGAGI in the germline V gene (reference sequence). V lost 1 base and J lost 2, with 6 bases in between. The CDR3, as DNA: TGTGCCAGCAGTTACTTACAGGGCAATCAGCCCCAGCATTTT. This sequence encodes CASSYLQGNQPQHF.

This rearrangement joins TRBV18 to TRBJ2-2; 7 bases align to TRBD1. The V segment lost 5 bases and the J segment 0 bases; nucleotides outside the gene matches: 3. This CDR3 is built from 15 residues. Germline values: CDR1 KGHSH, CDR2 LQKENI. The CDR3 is CASSEGQPNTGELFF. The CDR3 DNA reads TGTGCCAGCTCAGAGGGACAGCCGAACACCGGGGAGCTGTTTTTT.

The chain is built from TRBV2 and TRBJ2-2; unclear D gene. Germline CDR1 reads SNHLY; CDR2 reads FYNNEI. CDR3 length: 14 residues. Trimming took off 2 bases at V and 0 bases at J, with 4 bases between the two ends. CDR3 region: CASSEFPNTGELFF. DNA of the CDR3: TGTGCCAGCAGTGAATTTCCGAACACCGGGGAGCTGTTTTTT.